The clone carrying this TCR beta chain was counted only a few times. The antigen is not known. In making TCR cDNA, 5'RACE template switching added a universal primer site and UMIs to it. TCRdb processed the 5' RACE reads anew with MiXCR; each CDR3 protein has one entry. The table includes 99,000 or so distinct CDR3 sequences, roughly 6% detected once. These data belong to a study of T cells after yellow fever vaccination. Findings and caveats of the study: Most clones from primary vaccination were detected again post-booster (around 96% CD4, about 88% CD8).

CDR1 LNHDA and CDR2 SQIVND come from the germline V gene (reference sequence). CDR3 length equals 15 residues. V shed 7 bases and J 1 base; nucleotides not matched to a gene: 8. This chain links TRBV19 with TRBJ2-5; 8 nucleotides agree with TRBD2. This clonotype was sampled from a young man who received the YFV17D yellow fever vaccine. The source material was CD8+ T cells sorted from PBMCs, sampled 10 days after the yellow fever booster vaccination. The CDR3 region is CASTSTGRVQETQYF. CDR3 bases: TGTGCCAGTACGTCGACCGGGAGGGTCCAAGAGACCCAGTACTTC.